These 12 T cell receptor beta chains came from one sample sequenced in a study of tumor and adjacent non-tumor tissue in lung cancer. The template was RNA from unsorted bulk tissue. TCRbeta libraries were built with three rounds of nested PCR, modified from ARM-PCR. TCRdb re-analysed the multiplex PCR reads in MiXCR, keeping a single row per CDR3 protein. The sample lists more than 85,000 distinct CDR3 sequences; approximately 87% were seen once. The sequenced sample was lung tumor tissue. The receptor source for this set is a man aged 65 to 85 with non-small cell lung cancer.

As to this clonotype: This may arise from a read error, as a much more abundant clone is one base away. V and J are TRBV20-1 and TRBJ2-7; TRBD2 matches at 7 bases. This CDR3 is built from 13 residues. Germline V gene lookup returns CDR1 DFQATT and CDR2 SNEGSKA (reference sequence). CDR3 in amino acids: CSTRRSSGYEQYF. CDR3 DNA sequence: TGCAGTACTAGGCGGTCTAGCGGCTACGAGCAGTACTTC.

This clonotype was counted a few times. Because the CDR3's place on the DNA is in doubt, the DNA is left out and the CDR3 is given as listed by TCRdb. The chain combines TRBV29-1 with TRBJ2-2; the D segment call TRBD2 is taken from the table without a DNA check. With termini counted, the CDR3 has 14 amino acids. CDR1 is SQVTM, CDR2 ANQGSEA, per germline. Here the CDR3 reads CSADVAGGTWELFF.

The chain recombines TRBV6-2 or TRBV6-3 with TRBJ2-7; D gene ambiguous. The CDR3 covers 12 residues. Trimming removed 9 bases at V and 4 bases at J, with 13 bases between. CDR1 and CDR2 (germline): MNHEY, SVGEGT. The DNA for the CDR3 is TGTGCCAGGAGTGAGCAGATTTACGAGCAGTACTTC. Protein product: CARSEQIYEQYF.

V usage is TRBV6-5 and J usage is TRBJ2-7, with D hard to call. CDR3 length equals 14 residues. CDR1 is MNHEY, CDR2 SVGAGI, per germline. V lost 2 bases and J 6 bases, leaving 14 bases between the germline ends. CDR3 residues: CASSYVGCSCEQYF. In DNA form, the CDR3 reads TGTGCCAGCAGTTACGTTGGCTGCAGCTGCGAGCAGTACTTC.

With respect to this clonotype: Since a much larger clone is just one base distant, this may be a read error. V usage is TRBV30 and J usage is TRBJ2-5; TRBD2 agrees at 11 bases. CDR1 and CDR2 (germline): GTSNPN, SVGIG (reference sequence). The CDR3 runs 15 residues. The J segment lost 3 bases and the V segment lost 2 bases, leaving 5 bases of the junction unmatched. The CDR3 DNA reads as TGTGCCTGGAGTATAAAGGGACTAGCGGAAGAGACCCAGTACTTC. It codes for CAWSIKGLAEETQYF. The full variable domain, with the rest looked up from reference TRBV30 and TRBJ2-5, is SQTIHQWPATLVQPVGSPLSLECTVEGTSNPNLYWYRQAAGRGLQLLFYSVGIGQISSEVPQNLSASRPQDRQFILSSKKLLLSDSGFYLCAWSIKGLAEETQYFGPGTRLLVL.

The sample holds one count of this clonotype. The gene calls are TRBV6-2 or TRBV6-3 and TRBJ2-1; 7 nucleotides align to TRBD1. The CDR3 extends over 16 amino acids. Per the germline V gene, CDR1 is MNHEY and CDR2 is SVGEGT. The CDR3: CANSYQTGQEYNEQFF. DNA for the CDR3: TGTGCAAACAGTTACCAAACCGGACAGGAATACAATGAGCAGTTCTTC.

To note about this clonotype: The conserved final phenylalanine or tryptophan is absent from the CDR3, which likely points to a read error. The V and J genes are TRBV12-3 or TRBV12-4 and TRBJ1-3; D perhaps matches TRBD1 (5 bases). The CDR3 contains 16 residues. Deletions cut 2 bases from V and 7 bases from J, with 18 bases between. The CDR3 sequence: CASSLLGGGVGNTIYL. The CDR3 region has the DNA TGTGCCAGCAGTTTATTAGGCGGGGGAGTTGGGAACACCATATATTTA.

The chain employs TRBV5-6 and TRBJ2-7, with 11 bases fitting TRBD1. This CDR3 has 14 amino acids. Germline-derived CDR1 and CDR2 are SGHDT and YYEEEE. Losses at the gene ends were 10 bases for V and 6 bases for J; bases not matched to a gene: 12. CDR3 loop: CADSQDRGRSEQYF. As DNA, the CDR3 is TGTGCCGACAGCCAGGACAGGGGGCGATCCGAGCAGTACTTC. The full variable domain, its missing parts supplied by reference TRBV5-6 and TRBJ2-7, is DAGVTQSPTHLIKTRGQQVTLRCSPKSGHDTVSWYQQALGQGPQFIFQYYEEEERQRGNFPDRFSGHQFPNYSSELNVNALLLGDSALYLCADSQDRGRSEQYFGPGTRLTVT.

CDR3 DNA sequence: TGCGCCAGCACGTCCCCGCGATCCTCTTCTCATGAGCAGTTCTTC. It codes for CASTSPRSSSHEQFF. This rearrangement joins TRBV10-2 to TRBJ2-1; D call uncertain. The CDR3 totals 15 residues. Trimming removed 7 bases at V and 8 bases at J, with 21 bases between. CDR1 and CDR2 from the germline V gene are WSHSY and SAAADI.

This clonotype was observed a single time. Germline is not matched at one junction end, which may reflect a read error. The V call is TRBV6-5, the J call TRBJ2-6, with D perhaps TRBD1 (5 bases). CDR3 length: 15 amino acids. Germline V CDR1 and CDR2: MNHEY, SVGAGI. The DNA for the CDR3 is TGTGCCAGCAGTTCTCCGGTGGCTGGGGCCAACGTCCTAACTTTC. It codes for CASSSPVAGANVLTF.

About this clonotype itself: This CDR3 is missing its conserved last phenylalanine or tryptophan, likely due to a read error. This CDR3 is CDSSALWREGLYEQYL. The CDR3 nucleotides are TGTGACAGCAGTGCTTTGTGGAGGGAGGGCCTATACGAGCAGTACCTC. V and J are TRBV6-1 and TRBJ2-7; TRBD2 matches at 7 bases. The CDR3 has 16 amino acids. Germline-derived CDR1 and CDR2 are MNHNS and SASEGT.

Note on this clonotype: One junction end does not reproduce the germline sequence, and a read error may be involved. The CDR3 region is CAVSQKGNSYNEQLF. The DNA for the CDR3 is TGTGCCGTCAGTCAAAAGGGGAACTCCTACAATGAGCAGTTGTTC. V usage is TRBV10-3 and J usage is TRBJ2-1, with D maybe TRBD1 (5 bases). This CDR3 comprises 15 residues. The germline CDR1 and CDR2 sequences are ENHRY and SYGVKD.